One and the same sample provided the 5 T cell receptor beta chains below, sequenced in a study of blood T cell dynamics during melanoma immunotherapy. The time point was: week 3, after first cycle of checkpoint inhibitor. Method: immunoSEQ multiplex PCR; TCRdb's copy keeps in-frame clones and lacks some. Seen here are about 15,000 clones, around 88% observed once, and the top ten hold less than 9.5%. The specimen comprised blood, sampled from a patient treated with checkpoint blockade. The receptors here all came from a human donor with melanoma.

The chain is built from TRBV5-1 and TRBJ2-5; either TRBD1 or TRBD2 may fit D (5 bases each). The CDR3 is 14 amino acids. The V gene's germline CDR1 is SGHRS and CDR2 YFSETQ. Trimming cost V 3 bases and J 1 base, with 10 bases left between them. The CDR3 spells CASSSGRSQETQYF. The CDR3 nucleotides are TGCGCCAGCAGCTCGGGACGGTCCCAAGAGACCCAGTACTTC.

The chain employs TRBV6-6 and TRBJ2-3; D uncertain. The germline V gene encodes CDR1 MNHNY and CDR2 SVGAGI (reference sequence). V was cut by 6 bases and J by 5 bases, with 6 bases left in between. CDR3 length: 11 residues. CDR3 region: CASSPLDTQYF. CDR3 coding DNA: TGTGCCAGCAGCCCCTTAGATACGCAGTATTTT.

The rearrangement uses TRBV15 and TRBJ2-3; D possibly corresponds to TRBD1 (5 bases). Germline CDR1 and CDR2: LNHNV and YYDKDF (reference sequence). The CDR3 covers 17 residues. Trimming took 0 bases from V and 2 from J, leaving 15 bases between them. DNA of the CDR3: TGTGCCACCAGCAGAGAAGTCTGGCAGGGCCCCACAGATACGCAGTATTTT. Residues: CATSREVWQGPTDTQYF.

The chain carries TRBV4-1 and TRBJ2-5; 7 bases align to TRBD1. Germline V gives CDR1 MGHRA, CDR2 YSYEKL. The junction had 6 bases not matched to a gene; V was cut back by 4 bases and J by 1 base. The CDR3 consists of 15 residues. CDR3 coding DNA: TGCGCCAGCAGCCGCATACAGGGGCCCCAAGAGACCCAGTACTTC. Translating it yields CASSRIQGPQETQYF.

The chain employs TRBV7-9 and TRBJ1-6; D gene unclear. The CDR3 contains 14 residues. V lost 1 base and J 8 bases, leaving 9 bases between the germline ends. Looked up from germline, CDR1 is SEHNR and CDR2 is FQNEAQ (reference sequence). CDR3 sequence (DNA): TGTGCCAGCAGCTTAGATGGGGATTATTCACCCCTCCACTTT. Encoded protein: CASSLDGDYSPLHF. The complete variable domain, with remaining parts taken from reference TRBV7-9 and TRBJ1-6, reads DTGVSQNPRHKITKRGQNVTFRCDPISEHNRLYWYRQTLGQGPEFLTYFQNEAQLEKSRLLSDRFSAERPKGSFSTLEIQRTEQGDSAMYLCASSLDGDYSPLHFGNGTRLTVT.